The 20 T cell receptor beta chains below were found in one sample sequenced in a study of T cells in Graves' hyperthyroidism and ophthalmopathy. TCR beta CDR3 regions were amplified from RNA transcripts. When the TCR CDR3 underwent first-round RT-PCR, the HTBI primer set was used. TCRdb fed the multiplex PCR reads into MiXCR, producing one record per CDR3 protein. The profile shows under 400,000 distinct CDR3 sequences, about 21% of them singletons. Material: blood. The receptors come from a woman aged 50 to 65 with Graves' hyperthyroidism.

There are a few counts of this clonotype. The chain links TRBV18 to TRBJ1-3; D might be TRBD1 (5 bases). The ends were cut back, 3 bases at V and 0 bases at J, with 18 bases in the middle. The germline CDR1 and CDR2 sequences are KGHSH and LQKENI. This CDR3 region has 18 residues. CDR3 in DNA: TGTGCCAGCTCACCCCGAGGGGCCCGCTCATACTCTGGAAACACCATATATTTT. This gives the protein CASSPRGARSYSGNTIYF.

Concerning this clonotype: This clone may be a read error of a much larger clone one base away. This chain links TRBV12-3 or TRBV12-4 with TRBJ1-2; a possible D gene is TRBD1 (6 bases). This CDR3 has 14 amino acids. The CDR3 DNA reads as TGTACCAGCAGTTTACAGGGTATCGGTCGTGGCTACACCTTC. As protein: CTSSLQGIGRGYTF.

This clonotype was recorded many times. The chain couples TRBV5-1 to TRBJ1-1; the D is unclear. This CDR3 spans 15 amino acids. Germline V gives CDR1 SGHRS, CDR2 YFSETQ. V was clipped by 6 bases and J by 2 bases, with 17 bases between them. CDR3 loop: CASTLNPARNTEAFF. The DNA of the CDR3 is TGCGCCAGCACCCTAAACCCGGCCCGAAACACTGAAGCTTTCTTT. Based on the CDR3 plus reference TRBV5-1 and TRBJ1-1, the full variable domain is KAGVTQTPRYLIKTRGQQVTLSCSPISGHRSVSWYQQTPGQGLQFLFEYFSETQRNKGNFPGRFSGRQFSNSRSEMNVSTLELGDSALYLCASTLNPARNTEAFFGQGTRLTVV.

The table lists this clonotype with many counts. This chain uses TRBV3-1 with TRBJ2-7, with 8 bases lining up with TRBD2. Losses at the gene ends were 7 bases for V and 3 bases for J; bases not matched to a gene: 8. The CDR3 sequence is 14 residues long. Germline CDR1 reads LGHDT; CDR2 reads YNNKEL (reference sequence). CDR3 nucleotides: TGTGCCAGCAAACGGGAGGGCCAAGGCTACGAGCAGTACTTC. Protein sequence: CASKREGQGYEQYF.

The chain is built from TRBV9 and TRBJ2-6; a possible D gene is TRBD2 (5 bases). The CDR3 runs 16 residues. Trimming shortened V by 0 bases and J by 1 base, and 8 bases separated the two germline ends. CDR1 is SGDLS, CDR2 YYNGEE, per germline. CDR3 region: CASSVDRRSGANVLTF. CDR3 DNA: TGTGCCAGCAGCGTAGATCGGAGGTCTGGGGCCAACGTCCTGACTTTC.

The chain combines TRBV28 with TRBJ1-4, with a tentative D call TRBD1 (6 bases). Looked up from germline, CDR1 is MDHEN and CDR2 is SYDVKM. V was cut by 2 bases and J by 8 bases, with 18 bases left in between. The CDR3 length is 16 residues. DNA for the CDR3: TGTGCCAGCAGTTTAGGACGTGGGGGGGCGAGGGAAAAACTGTTTTTT. Amino acid sequence: CASSLGRGGAREKLFF.

The table lists this clonotype with many counts. The rearrangement links TRBV24-1 to TRBJ2-5, with D tentatively TRBD1 (6 bases). CDR1 and CDR2 (germline): KGHDR, SFDVKD. Between the trimmed V and J ends, which lost 7 bases and 2 bases, there was a span of 16 bases. The CDR3 contains 15 residues. The CDR3 protein is CATRGATGSQETQYF. The CDR3 nucleotides are TGTGCCACCAGGGGGGCCACAGGTAGTCAAGAGACCCAGTACTTC.

This clonotype was counted between two and nine times. The chain uses TRBV28 and TRBJ2-5; possible D gene TRBD2, 6 bases. The V end was cut by 4 bases, the J end by 7 bases, with 19 bases between. The germline gives CDR1 MDHEN, CDR2 SYDVKM. CDR3 size: 15 residues. The CDR3 DNA sequence: TGTGCCAGCAGTTCGACCATAGGACCCGGGGGGACCCAGTACTTC. Protein: CASSSTIGPGGTQYF.

In its sample, this clonotype was seen a few times. V is TRBV29-1 and J is TRBJ2-1; TRBD2 aligns across 11 bases. CDR3 length equals 13 residues. Trimming removed 7 bases from V and 9 bases from J; junction bases left unmatched: 8. CDR1 is SQVTM, CDR2 ANQGSEA, per germline. CDR3 DNA: TGCAGCGCCGGTAGCGGGAGGGCCAGTGAGCAGTTCTTC. This translates into CSAGSGRASEQFF.

This clonotype was found many times. V gene TRBV20-1 combines with J gene TRBJ2-7; the match to TRBD2 covers 7 bases. Germline CDR1 is DFQATT and CDR2 is SNEGSKA (reference sequence). The CDR3 spans 14 residues. With V trimmed by 5 bases and J by 0 bases, 7 bases remained unmatched. The chain's CDR3 is CSAGLGGSSYEQYF. DNA of the CDR3: TGCAGTGCTGGACTAGGCGGGAGCTCCTACGAGCAGTACTTC.

This clonotype was observed many times. The V and J genes are TRBV29-1 and TRBJ2-5; 8 nucleotides agree with TRBD2. V shed 4 bases and J 4 bases; nucleotides not matched to a gene: 2. Germline V gene data show CDR1 as SQVTM and CDR2 as ANQGSEA. The CDR3 totals 12 residues. The CDR3 region has the DNA TGCAGCGTTGTAAGCGGGAGAGAGACCCAGTACTTC. It encodes CSVVSGRETQYF.

This clonotype was counted many times. This chain connects TRBV28 to TRBJ1-2, with 7 positions matching TRBD1. With 7 bases clipped from V and 2 bases from J, the junction kept 7 bases outside the gene matches. Germline V lookup: CDR1 MDHEN, CDR2 SYDVKM. CDR3 size: 14 residues. CDR3 sequence: CASTRQGFNYGYTF. In DNA, the CDR3 is TGTGCCAGCACCCGACAGGGTTTCAACTATGGCTACACCTTC.

The genes are TRBV9 and TRBJ2-7; either TRBD1 or TRBD2 may supply D (5 bases each). CDR3 length: 14 residues. Germline lookup yields CDR1 SGDLS and CDR2 YYNGEE. V gave up 7 bases and J gave up 2 bases, with 16 bases separating them. CDR3 nucleotide sequence: TGTGCCAGCGCAACCGGGACCACCCCCTACGAGCAGTACTTC. Translated: CASATGTTPYEQYF.

This clonotype was found many times. V and J are TRBV11-2 and TRBJ2-7; the D is unclear. Germline-derived CDR1 and CDR2 are SGHAT and FQNNGV. V was clipped by 1 base and J by 2 bases, with 12 bases between them. The CDR3 consists of 15 residues. The CDR3 sequence is CASSLARQPTYEQYF. The CDR3 nucleotides are TGTGCCAGCAGCTTAGCCAGGCAGCCCACCTACGAGCAGTACTTC.

J is TRBJ1-4 and V is TRBV30, with D possibly TRBD1 on 6 matching bases. Germline V lookup: CDR1 GTSNPN, CDR2 SVGIG (reference sequence). The CDR3 runs 15 residues. V lost 2 bases, J lost 4 bases, and 14 bases lay in between. CDR3 protein: CAWSPPTGFNEKLFF. DNA of the CDR3: TGTGCCTGGAGTCCTCCGACAGGATTTAATGAAAAACTGTTTTTT.

The chain uses TRBV7-2 and TRBJ1-5, with D unclear. Germline V CDR1 and CDR2: SGHTA, FQGNSA. CDR3 size: 15 residues. V dropped 1 base and J dropped 7 bases, with 14 bases sitting between them. This chain's CDR3 is CASSLDGSLRQPQHF. The DNA for the CDR3 is TGTGCCAGCAGCTTAGACGGCAGTCTACGGCAGCCCCAGCATTTT.

On this clonotype itself: A much larger clonotype is one base distant, so this may be a read error. The gene calls are TRBV4-1 and TRBJ2-1; D is undetermined. CDR1 is MGHRA, CDR2 YSYEKL, per germline. V was trimmed by 4 bases and J by 3 bases, leaving 16 bases between them. The CDR3 totals 16 residues. In DNA form, the CDR3 reads TGCGCCAGCAGCCTTGGATCGATACAGCTCTACAATGAGCAGTTCTTC. It specifies CASSLGSIQLYNEQFF.

The V call is TRBV2, the J call TRBJ2-2; D gene ambiguous. The CDR3 runs 14 residues. With 7 bases removed from V and 1 base from J, the gap between germline ends came to 10 bases. From germline, CDR1 is SNHLY and CDR2 FYNNEI. This chain's CDR3 is CASKPQGNTGELFF. The CDR3 coding sequence is TGTGCCAGCAAACCACAAGGGAACACCGGGGAGCTGTTTTTT.

At least ten counts were recorded for this clonotype. This sequence joins TRBV2 and TRBJ1-5; D is perhaps TRBD1 (5 bases). Germline V gives CDR1 SNHLY, CDR2 FYNNEI. CDR3 size: 15 residues. Trimming took 6 bases from V and 5 from J, leaving 17 bases between them. CDR3 protein: CASSTGRDGHQPQHF. The CDR3 nucleotides read TGTGCCAGCAGCACCGGTAGGGACGGGCATCAGCCCCAGCATTTT.

Ten or more counts support this clonotype. The chain combines TRBV6-5 with TRBJ2-1, with 7 bases that match TRBD2. Germline CDR1 MNHEY, CDR2 SVGAGI. This CDR3 is 16 amino acids long. V was pared by 2 bases and J by 4 bases, with 8 bases of the junction left unmatched. In nucleotides, the CDR3 is TGTGCCAGCAGTTACGGACTAGGCGGCAGTTACAATGAGCAGTTCTTC. It translates to CASSYGLGGSYNEQFF.